In its sample, the clone carrying this T cell receptor beta chain was seen once. This record comes from a study of CD8+ T cells in alopecia areata. The CDR3 extends over 12 amino acids. V lost 6 bases to trimming and J lost 8 bases; unmatched junction nucleotides: 7. Germline values: CDR1 SQVTM, CDR2 ANQGSEA. Reverse transcription of extracted RNA yielded cDNA, which provided the sequencing template. Some clones are missing from TCRdb's copy, which holds only in-frame ones; the method was immunoSEQ multiplex PCR. The sample yields some 51,000 clones, 90% to 97% seen once. Material: CD8+ T cells sorted from blood, obtained at week 0. The source is a human donor with alopecia areata. The chain combines TRBV29-1 with TRBJ2-1; 7 bases fit TRBD1. CDR3 bases: TGCAGCGTACAAACAGGGGAGTATGAGCAGTTCTTC. It translates to CSVQTGEYEQFF.